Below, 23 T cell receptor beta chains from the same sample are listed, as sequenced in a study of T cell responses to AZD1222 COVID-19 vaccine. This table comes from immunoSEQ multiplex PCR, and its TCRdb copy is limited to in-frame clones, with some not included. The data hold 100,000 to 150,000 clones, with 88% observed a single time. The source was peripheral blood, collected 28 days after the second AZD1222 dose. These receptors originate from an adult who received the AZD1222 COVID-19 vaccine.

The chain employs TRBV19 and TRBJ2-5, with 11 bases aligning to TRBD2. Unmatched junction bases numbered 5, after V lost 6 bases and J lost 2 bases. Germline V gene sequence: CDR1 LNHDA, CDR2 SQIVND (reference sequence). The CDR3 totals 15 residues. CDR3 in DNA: TGTGCCAGTAGGAAACTAGCGGGGGATCAAGAGACCCAGTACTTC. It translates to CASRKLAGDQETQYF. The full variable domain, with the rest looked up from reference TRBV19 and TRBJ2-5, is DGGITQSPKYLFRKEGQNVTLSCEQNLNHDAMYWYRQDPGQGLRLIYYSQIVNDFQKGDIAEGYSVSREKKESFPLTVTSAQKNPTAFYLCASRKLAGDQETQYFGPGTRLLVL.

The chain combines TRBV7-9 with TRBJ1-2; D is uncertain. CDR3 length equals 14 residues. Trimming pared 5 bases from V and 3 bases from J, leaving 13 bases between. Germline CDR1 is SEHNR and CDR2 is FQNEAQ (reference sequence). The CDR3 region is CASSPDELYYGYTF. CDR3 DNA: TGTGCCAGCAGCCCGGACGAGCTCTACTATGGCTACACCTTC.

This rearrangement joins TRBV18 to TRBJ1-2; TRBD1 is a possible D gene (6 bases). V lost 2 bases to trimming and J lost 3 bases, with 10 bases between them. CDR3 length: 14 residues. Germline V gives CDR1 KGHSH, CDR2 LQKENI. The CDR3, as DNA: TGTGCCAGCTCACCAATTCCAGGGGACTATGGCTACACCTTC. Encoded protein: CASSPIPGDYGYTF. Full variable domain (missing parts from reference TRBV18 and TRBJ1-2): NAGVMQNPRHLVRRRGQEARLRCSPMKGHSHVYWYRQLPEEGLKFMVYLQKENIIDESGMPKERFSAEFPKEGPSILRIQQVVRGDSAAYFCASSPIPGDYGYTFGSGTRLTVV.

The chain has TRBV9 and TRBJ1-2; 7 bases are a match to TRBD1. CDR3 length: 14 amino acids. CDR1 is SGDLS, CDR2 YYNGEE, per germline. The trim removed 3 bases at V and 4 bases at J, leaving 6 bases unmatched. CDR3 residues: CASSATGTAYGYTF. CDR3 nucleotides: TGTGCCAGCAGCGCCACCGGGACAGCCTATGGCTACACCTTC.

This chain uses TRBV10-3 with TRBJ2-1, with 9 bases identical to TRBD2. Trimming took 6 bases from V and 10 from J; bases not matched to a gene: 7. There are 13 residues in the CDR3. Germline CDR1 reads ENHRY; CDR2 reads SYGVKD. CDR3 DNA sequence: TGTGCCATCAGCGGCGGGGGGGGAGTGGAGCAGTTCTTC. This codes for CAISGGGGVEQFF.

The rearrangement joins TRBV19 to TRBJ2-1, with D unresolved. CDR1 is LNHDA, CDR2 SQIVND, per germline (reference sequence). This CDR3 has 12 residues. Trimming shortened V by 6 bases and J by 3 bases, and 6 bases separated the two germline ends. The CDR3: CASSIVYNEQFF. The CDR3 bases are TGTGCCAGTAGCATCGTCTACAATGAGCAGTTCTTC.

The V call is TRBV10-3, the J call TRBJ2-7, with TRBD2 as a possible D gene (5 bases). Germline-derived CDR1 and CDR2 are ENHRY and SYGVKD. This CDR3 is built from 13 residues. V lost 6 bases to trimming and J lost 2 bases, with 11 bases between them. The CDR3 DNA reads TGTGCCATCAGAGGAGCGGCCACCTACGAGCAGTACTTC. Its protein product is CAIRGAATYEQYF.

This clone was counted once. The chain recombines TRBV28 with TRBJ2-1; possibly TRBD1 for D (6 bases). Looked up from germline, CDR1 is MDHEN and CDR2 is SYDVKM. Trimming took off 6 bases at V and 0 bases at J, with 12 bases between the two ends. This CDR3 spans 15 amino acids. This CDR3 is CASRRGQSSYNEQFF. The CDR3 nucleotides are TGTGCCAGCAGACGTGGACAGAGCTCCTACAATGAGCAGTTCTTC. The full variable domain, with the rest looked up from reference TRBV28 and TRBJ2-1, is DVKVTQSSRYLVKRTGEKVFLECVQDMDHENMFWYRQDPGLGLRLIYFSYDVKMKEKGDIPEGYSVSREKKERFSLILESASTNQTSMYLCASRRGQSSYNEQFFGPGTRLTVL.

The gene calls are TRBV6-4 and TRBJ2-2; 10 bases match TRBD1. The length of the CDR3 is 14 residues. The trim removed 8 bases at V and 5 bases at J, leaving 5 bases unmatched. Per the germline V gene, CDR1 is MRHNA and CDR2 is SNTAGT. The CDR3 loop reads CASGDRGRTGELFF. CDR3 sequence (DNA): TGTGCCAGCGGGGACAGGGGCCGGACCGGGGAGCTGTTTTTT.

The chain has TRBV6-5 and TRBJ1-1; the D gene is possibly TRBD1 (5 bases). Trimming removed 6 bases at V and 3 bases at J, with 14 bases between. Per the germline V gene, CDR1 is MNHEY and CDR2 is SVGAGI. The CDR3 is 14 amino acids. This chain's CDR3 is CASRPGGTDTEAFF. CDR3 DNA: TGTGCCAGCAGGCCCGGGGGGACGGACACTGAAGCTTTCTTT.

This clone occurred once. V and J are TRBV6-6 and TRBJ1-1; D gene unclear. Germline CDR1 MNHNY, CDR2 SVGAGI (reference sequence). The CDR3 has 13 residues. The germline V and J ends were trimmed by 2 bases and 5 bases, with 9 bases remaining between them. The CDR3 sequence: CASSYGRGTEAFF. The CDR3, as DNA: TGTGCCAGCAGTTACGGGAGAGGGACTGAAGCTTTCTTT.

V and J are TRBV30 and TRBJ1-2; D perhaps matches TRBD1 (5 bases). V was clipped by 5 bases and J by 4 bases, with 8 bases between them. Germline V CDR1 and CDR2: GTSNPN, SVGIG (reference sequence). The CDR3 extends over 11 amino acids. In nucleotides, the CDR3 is TGTGCCTGGTCCGGGGGCTATGGCTACACCTTC. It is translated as CAWSGGYGYTF. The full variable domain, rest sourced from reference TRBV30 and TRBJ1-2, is SQTIHQWPATLVQPVGSPLSLECTVEGTSNPNLYWYRQAAGRGLQLLFYSVGIGQISSEVPQNLSASRPQDRQFILSSKKLLLSDSGFYLCAWSGGYGYTFGSGTRLTVV.

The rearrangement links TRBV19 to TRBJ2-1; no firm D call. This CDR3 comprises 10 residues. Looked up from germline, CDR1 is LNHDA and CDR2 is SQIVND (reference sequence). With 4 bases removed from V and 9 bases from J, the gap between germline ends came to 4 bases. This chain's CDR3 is CASSRGEQFF. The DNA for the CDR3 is TGTGCCAGTAGTAGGGGTGAGCAGTTCTTC.

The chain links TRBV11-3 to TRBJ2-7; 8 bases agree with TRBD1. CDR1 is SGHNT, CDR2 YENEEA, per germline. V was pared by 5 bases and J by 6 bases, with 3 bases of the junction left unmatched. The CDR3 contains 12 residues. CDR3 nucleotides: TGTGCCAGCAGCCCACAGGGGGGCGAGCAGTACTTC. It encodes CASSPQGGEQYF.

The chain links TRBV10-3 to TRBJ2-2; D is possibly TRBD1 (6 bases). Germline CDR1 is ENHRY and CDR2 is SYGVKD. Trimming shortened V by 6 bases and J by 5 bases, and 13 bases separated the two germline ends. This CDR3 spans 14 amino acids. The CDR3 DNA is TGTGCCATCAGGACACAGGGTGCGACCGGGGAGCTGTTTTTT. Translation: CAIRTQGATGELFF.

In DNA form, the CDR3 reads TGTGCCAGCAGCTTAAAAGGGACAGCCCACCCGAACACCGGGGAGCTGTTTTTT. This gives the protein CASSLKGTAHPNTGELFF. The chain combines TRBV7-9 with TRBJ2-2; the match to TRBD1 covers 7 bases. The V and J ends lost 2 bases and 0 bases, in that order; junction bases with no gene match: 9. CDR1 and CDR2 (germline): SEHNR, FQNEAQ (reference sequence). The CDR3 has 18 residues.

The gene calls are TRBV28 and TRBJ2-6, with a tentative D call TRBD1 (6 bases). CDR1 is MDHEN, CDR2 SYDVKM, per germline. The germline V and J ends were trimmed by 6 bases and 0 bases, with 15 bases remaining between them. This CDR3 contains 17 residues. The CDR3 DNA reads TGTGCCAGCAGCTCCGGGACACGTACCTCTGGGGCCAACGTCCTGACTTTC. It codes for CASSSGTRTSGANVLTF.

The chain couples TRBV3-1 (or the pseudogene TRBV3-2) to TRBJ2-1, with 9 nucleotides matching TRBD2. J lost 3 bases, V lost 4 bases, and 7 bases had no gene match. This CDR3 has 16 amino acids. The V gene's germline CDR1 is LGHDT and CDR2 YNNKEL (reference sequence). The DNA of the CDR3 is TGTGCCAGCAGCCTAGAGACTAGCGGCGTCTACAATGAGCAGTTCTTC. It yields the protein CASSLETSGVYNEQFF.

The CDR3: CASSFGTRGPQHF. CDR3 nucleotides: TGTGCCAGCAGTTTTGGGACCCGGGGGCCCCAGCATTTT. The V and J genes are TRBV12-3 or TRBV12-4 and TRBJ1-5, with D possibly TRBD1 on 5 matching bases. The CDR3 loop spans 13 amino acids. Deletions cut 3 bases from V and 9 bases from J, with 12 bases between.

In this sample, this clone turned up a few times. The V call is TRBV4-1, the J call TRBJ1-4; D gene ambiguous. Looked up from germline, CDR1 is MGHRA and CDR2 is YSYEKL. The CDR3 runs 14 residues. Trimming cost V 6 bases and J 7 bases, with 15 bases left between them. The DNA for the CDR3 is TGCGCCAGCAGACCTGAAACCTACGGTGAAAAACTGTTTTTT. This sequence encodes CASRPETYGEKLFF.

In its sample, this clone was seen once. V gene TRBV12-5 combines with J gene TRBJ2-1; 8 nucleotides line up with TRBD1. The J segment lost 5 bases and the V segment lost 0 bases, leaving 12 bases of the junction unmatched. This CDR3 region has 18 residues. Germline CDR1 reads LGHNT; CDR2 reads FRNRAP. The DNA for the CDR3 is TGTGCTAGTGGTTTGGTGGTGGTGGGGACAGGAGGGGACAATGAGCAGTTCTTC. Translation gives CASGLVVVGTGGDNEQFF. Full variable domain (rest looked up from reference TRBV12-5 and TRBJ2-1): DARVTQTPRHKVTEMGQEVTMRCQPILGHNTVFWYRQTMMQGLELLAYFRNRAPLDDSGMPKDRFSAEMPDATLATLKIQPSEPRDSAVYFCASGLVVVGTGGDNEQFFGPGTRLTVL.

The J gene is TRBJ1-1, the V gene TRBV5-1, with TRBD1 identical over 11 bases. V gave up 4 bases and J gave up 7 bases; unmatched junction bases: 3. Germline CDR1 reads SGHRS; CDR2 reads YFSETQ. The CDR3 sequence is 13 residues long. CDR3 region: CASSLGTGGEAFF. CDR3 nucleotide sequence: TGCGCCAGCAGCCTAGGGACAGGGGGTGAAGCTTTCTTT.

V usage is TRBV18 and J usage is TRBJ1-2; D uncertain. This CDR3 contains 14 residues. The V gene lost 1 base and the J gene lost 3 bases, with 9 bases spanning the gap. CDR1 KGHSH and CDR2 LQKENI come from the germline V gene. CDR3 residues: CASSPQEGYYGYTF. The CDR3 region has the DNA TGTGCCAGCTCACCACAGGAGGGCTACTATGGCTACACCTTC.